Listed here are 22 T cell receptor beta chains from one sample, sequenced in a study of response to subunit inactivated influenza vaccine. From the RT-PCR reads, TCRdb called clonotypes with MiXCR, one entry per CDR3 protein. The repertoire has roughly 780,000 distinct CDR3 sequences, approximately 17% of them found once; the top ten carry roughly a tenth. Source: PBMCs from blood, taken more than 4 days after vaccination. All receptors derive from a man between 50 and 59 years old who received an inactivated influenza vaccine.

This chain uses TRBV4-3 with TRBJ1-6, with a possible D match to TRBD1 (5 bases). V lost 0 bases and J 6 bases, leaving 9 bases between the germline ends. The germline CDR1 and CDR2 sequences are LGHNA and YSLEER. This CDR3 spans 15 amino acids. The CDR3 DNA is TGCGCCAGCAGCCAAGATCGGCAGGGTAATTCACCCCTCCACTTT. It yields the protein CASSQDRQGNSPLHF.

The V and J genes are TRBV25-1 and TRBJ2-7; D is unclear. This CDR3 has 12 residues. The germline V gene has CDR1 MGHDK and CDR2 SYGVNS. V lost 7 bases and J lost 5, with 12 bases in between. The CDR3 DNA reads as TGTGCCAGCATGGCCAGAGGAGACGAGCAGTACTTC. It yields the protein CASMARGDEQYF.

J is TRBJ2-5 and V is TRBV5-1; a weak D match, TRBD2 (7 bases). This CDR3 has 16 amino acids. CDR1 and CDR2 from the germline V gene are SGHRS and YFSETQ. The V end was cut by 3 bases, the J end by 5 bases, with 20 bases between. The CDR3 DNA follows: TGCGCCAGCAGCTGGACCGGGGGGCAGGTCTCCGAGACCCAGTACTTC. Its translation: CASSWTGGQVSETQYF. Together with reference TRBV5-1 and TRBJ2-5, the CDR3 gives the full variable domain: KAGVTQTPRYLIKTRGQQVTLSCSPISGHRSVSWYQQTPGQGLQFLFEYFSETQRNKGNFPGRFSGRQFSNSRSEMNVSTLELGDSALYLCASSWTGGQVSETQYFGPGTRLLVL.

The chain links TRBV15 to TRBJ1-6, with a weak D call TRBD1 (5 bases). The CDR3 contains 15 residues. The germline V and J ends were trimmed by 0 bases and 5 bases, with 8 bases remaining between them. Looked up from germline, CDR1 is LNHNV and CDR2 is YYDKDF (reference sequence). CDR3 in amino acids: CATSRDKGHNSPLHF. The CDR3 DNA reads TGTGCCACCAGCAGAGATAAGGGACATAATTCACCCCTCCACTTT.

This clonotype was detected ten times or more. The CDR3 DNA reads TGCGCCAGCAGCTTCGGTGTTTCCTACGAGCAGTACTTC. This sequence encodes CASSFGVSYEQYF. The chain uses TRBV5-1 and TRBJ2-7; D is undetermined. CDR1 SGHRS and CDR2 YFSETQ come from the germline V gene. Trimming took off 2 bases at V and 1 base at J, with 7 bases between the two ends. The CDR3 covers 13 residues.

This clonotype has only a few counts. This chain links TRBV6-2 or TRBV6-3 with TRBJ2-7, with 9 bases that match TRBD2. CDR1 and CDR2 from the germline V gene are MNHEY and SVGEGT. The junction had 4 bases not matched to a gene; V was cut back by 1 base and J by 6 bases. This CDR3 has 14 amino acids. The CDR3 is CASSYFSGSGEQYF. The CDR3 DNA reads TGTGCCAGCAGTTACTTTAGCGGGAGTGGCGAGCAGTACTTC.

The chain's CDR3 is CASSPVSGTGPSNGQYF. The CDR3 nucleotides read TGTGCCAGCTCACCGGTGTCGGGGACGGGACCGAGTAATGGGCAGTATTTT. The chain employs TRBV18 and TRBJ2-3; D might be TRBD1 or TRBD2, each matching 5 bases. The germline V gene encodes CDR1 KGHSH and CDR2 LQKENI. Trimming cost V 3 bases and J 11 bases, with 27 bases left between them. The CDR3 spans 17 residues.

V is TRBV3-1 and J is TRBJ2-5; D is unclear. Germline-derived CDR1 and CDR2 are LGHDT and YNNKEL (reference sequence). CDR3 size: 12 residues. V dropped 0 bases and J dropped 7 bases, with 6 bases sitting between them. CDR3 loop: CASSQDGGTQYF. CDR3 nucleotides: TGTGCCAGCAGCCAAGATGGCGGGACCCAGTACTTC.

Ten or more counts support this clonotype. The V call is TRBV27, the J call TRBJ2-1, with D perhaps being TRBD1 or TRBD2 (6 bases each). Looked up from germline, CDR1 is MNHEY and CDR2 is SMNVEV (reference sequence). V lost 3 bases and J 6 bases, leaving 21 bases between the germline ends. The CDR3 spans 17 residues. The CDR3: CASSFGGLTQGPNEQFF. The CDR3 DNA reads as TGTGCCAGCAGTTTCGGGGGCCTAACGCAGGGGCCCAATGAGCAGTTCTTC.

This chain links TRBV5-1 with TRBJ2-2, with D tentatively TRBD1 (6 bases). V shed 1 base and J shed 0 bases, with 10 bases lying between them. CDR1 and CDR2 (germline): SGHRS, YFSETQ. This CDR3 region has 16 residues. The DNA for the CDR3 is TGCGCCAGCAGCTTGTTTGCAGGGGCGAACACCGGGGAGCTGTTTTTT. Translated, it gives CASSLFAGANTGELFF.

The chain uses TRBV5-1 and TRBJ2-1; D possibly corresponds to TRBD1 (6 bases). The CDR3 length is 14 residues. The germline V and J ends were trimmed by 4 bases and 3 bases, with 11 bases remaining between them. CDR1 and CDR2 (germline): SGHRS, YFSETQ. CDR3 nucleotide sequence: TGCGCCAGCAGCGGGGACATAAGCTACAATGAGCAGTTCTTC. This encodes CASSGDISYNEQFF.

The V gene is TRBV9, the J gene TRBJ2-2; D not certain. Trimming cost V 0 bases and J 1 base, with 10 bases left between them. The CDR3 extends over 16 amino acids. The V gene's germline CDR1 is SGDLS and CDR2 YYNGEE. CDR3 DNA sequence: TGTGCCAGCAGCGTAGAGGATGGGCGGAACACCGGGGAGCTGTTTTTT. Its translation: CASSVEDGRNTGELFF.

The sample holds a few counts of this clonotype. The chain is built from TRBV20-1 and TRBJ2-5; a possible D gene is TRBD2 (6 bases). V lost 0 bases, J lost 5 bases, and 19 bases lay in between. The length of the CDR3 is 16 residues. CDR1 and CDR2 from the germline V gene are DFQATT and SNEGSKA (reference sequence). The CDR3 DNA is TGCAGTGCTAGAGATCGGGAGACCTCCAAAGGGGAGACCCAGTACTTC. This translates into CSARDRETSKGETQYF.

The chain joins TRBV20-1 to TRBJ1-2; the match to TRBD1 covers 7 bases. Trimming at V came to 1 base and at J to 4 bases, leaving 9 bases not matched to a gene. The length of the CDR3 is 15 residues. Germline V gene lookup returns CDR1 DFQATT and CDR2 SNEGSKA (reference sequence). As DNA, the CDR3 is TGCAGTGCTAGAGTACCAGGACAGGTATTCTATGGCTACACCTTC. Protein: CSARVPGQVFYGYTF.

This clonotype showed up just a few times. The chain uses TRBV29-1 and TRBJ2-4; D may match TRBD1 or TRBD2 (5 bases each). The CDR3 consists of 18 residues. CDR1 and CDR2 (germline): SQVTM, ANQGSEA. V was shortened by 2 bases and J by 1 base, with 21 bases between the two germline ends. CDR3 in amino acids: CSVEKGSRLIGAKNIQYF. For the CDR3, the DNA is TGCAGCGTTGAAAAGGGGAGTAGGTTAATAGGCGCCAAAAACATTCAGTACTTC.

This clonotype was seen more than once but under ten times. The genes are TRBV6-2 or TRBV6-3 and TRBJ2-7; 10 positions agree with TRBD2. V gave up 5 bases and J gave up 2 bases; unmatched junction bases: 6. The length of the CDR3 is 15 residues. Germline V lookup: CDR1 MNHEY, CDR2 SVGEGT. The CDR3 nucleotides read TGTGCCAGCAGTCGACCGGGACTAGCGACCTACGAGCAGTACTTC. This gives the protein CASSRPGLATYEQYF.

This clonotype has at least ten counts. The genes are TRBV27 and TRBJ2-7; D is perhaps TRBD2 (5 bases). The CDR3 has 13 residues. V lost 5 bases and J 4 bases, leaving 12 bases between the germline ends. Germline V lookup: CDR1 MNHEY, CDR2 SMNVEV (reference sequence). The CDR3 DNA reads TGTGCCAGCAGTGCCTCGGGGTTTTACGAGCAGTACTTC. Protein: CASSASGFYEQYF.

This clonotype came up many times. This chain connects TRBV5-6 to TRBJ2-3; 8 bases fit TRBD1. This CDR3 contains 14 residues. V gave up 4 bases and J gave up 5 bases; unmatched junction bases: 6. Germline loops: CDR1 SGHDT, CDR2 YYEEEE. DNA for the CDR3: TGTGCCAGCAGCCTTCAGGGGGCCGGAGATACGCAGTATTTT. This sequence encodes CASSLQGAGDTQYF.

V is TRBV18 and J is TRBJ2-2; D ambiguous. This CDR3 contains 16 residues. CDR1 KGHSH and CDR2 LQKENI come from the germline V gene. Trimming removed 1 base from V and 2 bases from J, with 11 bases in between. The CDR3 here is CASSPLRAANTGELFF. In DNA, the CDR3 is TGTGCCAGCTCACCACTTCGGGCGGCTAACACCGGGGAGCTGTTTTTT.

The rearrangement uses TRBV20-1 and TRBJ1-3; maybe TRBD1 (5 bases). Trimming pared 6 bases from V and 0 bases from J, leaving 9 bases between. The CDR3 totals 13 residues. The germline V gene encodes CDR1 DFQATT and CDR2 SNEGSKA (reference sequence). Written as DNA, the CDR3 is TGCAGTGCAGAGGACATCTCTGGAAACACCATATATTTT. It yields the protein CSAEDISGNTIYF.

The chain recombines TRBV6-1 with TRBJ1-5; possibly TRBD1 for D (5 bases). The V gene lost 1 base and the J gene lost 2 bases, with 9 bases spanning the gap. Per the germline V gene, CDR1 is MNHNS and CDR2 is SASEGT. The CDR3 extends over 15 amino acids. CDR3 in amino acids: CASSEVGGGNQPQHF. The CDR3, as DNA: TGTGCCAGCAGTGAAGTCGGAGGGGGCAATCAGCCCCAGCATTTT.

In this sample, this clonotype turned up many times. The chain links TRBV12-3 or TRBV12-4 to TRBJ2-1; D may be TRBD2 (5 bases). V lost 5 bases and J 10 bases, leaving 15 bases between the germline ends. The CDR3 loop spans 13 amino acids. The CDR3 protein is CASSPSGSGEQFF. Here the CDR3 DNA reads TGTGCCAGCAGTCCCTCGGGGTCGGGGGAGCAGTTCTTC.